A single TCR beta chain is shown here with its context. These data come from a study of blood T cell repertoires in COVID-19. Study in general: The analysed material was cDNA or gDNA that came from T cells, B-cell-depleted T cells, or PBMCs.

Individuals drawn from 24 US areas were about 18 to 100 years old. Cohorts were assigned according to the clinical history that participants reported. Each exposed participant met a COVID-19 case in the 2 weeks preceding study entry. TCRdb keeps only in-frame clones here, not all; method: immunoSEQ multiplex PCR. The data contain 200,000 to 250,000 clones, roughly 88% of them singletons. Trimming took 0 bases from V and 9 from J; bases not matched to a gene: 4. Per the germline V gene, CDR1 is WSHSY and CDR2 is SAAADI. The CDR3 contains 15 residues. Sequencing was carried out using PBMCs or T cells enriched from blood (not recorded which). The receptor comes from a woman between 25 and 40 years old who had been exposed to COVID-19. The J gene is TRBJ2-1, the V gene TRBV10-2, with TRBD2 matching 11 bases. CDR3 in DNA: TGCGCCAGCAGTGAGTCTGGTCTAGCGGGAGGTGAGCAGTTCTTC. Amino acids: CASSESGLAGGEQFF.